The following is a T cell receptor beta chain sequence with its context. The data were taken from a study of blood T cell repertoires in COVID-19. Germline loops: CDR1 SGHNT, CDR2 YENEEA. This CDR3 is built from 14 residues. V lost 3 bases, J lost 2 bases, and 0 bases stayed unmatched. Generated by immunoSEQ multiplex PCR, the TCRdb table keeps only in-frame clones and is missing some. The sample carries roughly 96,000 clones, approximately 80% recorded once. The genes are TRBV11-3 and TRBJ1-4, with 7 bases matching TRBD1. The material sequenced was peripheral blood. This sequence originates from a man aged 55-75 years with acute or convalescent COVID-19. The CDR3 sequence is CASSLGQTNEKLFF. CDR3 DNA sequence: TGTGCCAGCAGCTTGGGACAGACTAATGAAAAACTGTTTTTT.